This TCR beta chain was identified during a study of beta chain features in type 1 diabetes. Study-wide results and limits: Sequencing of cDNA might inflate the share of cells that strongly express TCR.

This clone has just a few counts. As yet, its antigen is unknown. Expressed TCRB transcripts were sequenced after all isolated RNA was converted to cDNA. Libraries were prepared by immunoSEQ multiplex PCR; TCRdb keeps only in-frame clonotypes and omits some of them. The sample has about 620,000 clones, around a sixth seen once. Sorting of CD4+ naive, central memory, regulatory and stem cell-like memory cells was performed via CD45RO/CCR7/CD25/CD127/CD95/CD27. Trimming at V came to 6 bases and at J to 0 bases, leaving 3 bases not matched to a gene. CDR1 is MNHEY and CDR2 is SMNVEV in the germline V gene (reference sequence). The CDR3 loop spans 14 amino acids.

The sample taken for sequencing was naive CD4+ T cells from blood. This chain uses TRBV27 with TRBJ2-7; 9 positions match TRBD1. This clonotype was obtained from a man between 18 and 29 years old in good health. CDR3 nucleotides: TGTGCCAGCAGCCGACAGGGGGGCTCCTACGAGCAGTACTTC. Encoded protein: CASSRQGGSYEQYF.